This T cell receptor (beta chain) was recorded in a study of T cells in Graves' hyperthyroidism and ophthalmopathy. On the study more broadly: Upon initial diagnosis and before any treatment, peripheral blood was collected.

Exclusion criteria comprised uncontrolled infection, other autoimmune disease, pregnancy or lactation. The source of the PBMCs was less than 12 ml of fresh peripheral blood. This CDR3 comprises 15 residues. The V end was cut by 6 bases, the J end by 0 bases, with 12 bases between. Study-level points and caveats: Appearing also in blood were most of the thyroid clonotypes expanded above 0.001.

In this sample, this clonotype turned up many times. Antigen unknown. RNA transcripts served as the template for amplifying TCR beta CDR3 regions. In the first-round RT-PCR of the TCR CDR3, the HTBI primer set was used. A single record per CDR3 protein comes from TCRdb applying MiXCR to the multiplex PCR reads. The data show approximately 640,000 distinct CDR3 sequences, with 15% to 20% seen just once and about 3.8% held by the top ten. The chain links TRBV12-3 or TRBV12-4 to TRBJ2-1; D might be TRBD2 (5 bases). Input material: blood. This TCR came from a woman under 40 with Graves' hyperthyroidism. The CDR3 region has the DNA TGTGCCAGCAGCCCGAGCGGCATCTCCTACAATGAGCAGTTCTTC. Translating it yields CASSPSGISYNEQFF.